Listed below are T cell receptor beta chains from one sample, sequenced in a study of T cell changes during pregnancy in multiple sclerosis. Generated by immunoSEQ multiplex PCR, the TCRdb table keeps only in-frame clones and is missing some. The table has 40,000 to 50,000 clones, 93% seen once. Specimen: CD8+ T cells from peripheral blood mononuclear cells, collected after pregnancy. The receptor set was obtained from a female donor with multiple sclerosis, enrolled in a pregnancy study. Each CDR3 is given with its conserved first and last residue. D genes are given only for firm matches. Expanded clones get a size class; other rows say once, few or many, or leave the size out.

>few|TRBJ2-1|TRBV27|NA
TGTGCCAGCAACTCGGGAACCTACAATGAGCAGTTCTTC
CASNSGTYNEQFF
>NA|TRBJ2-1|TRBV6-1|NA
TGTGCCAGCAGTAGAGTTAGGAGCTCCTACAATGAGCAGTTCTTC
CASSRVRSSYNEQFF
>NA|TRBJ2-1|TRBV27|NA
TGTGCCAGCAGTTTTTCGTGGCCGGGGGTGGGGAGCAATGAGCAGTTCTTC
CASSFSWPGVGSNEQFF
>NA|TRBJ1-2|TRBV5-4|NA
TGTGCCAGCAGCTTGGAGAGCGATAACTATGGCTACACCTTC
CASSLESDNYGYTF
>NA|TRBJ1-1|TRBV7-3|NA
TGTGCCAGCAGCGCTGGCCCCAACACTGAAGCTTTCTTT
CASSAGPNTEAFF
>NA|TRBJ2-5|TRBV11-3|TRBD2
TGTGCCAGCAGCTTCGGCGGGGTCGGGGGGTTCCAAGAGACCCAGTACTTC
CASSFGGVGGFQETQYF
>NA|TRBJ2-5|TRBV4-1|NA
TGCGCCAGCAGCCAAGGGGGCAGCGAGACCCAGTACTTC
CASSQGGSETQYF
>NA|TRBJ2-1|TRBV27|NA
TGTGCCAGCCGCGGAGGAGGGCCAAACAATGAGCAGTTCTTC
CASRGGGPNNEQFF
>NA|TRBJ1-1|TRBV28|TRBD1
TGTGCCAGCAGCGCGGACAGGGGGCGCCATACTGAAGCTTTCTTT
CASSADRGRHTEAFF
>NA|TRBJ2-3|TRBV7-9|TRBD2
TGTGCCAGCAGCCCGCCTAGCGGGATCGGGGATACGCAGTATTTT
CASSPPSGIGDTQYF
>NA|TRBJ1-1|TRBV27|NA
TGTGCCAGCAGTCTTCGACACCAACGCGAAGCTTTCTTT
CASSLRHQREAFF
>NA|TRBJ2-2|TRBV27|NA
TGTGCCAGCAGTCACCTACCTGGGAGAGGTGAACCGAACACCGGGGAGCTGTTTTTT
CASSHLPGRGEPNTGELFF
>NA|TRBJ1-1|TRBV5-5|NA
TGTGCCAGCAGCCCTGATCTATTACTGAACACTGAAGCTTTCTTT
CASSPDLLLNTEAFF
>NA|TRBJ2-7|TRBV11-2|TRBD2
TGTGCCAGCAGCTTGGGGGGGGGAAAGGACTACGAGCAGTACTTC
CASSLGGGKDYEQYF
>NA|TRBJ2-2|TRBV9|NA
TGTGCCAGCTCCCTCCCACAGGGCACCGGGGAGCTGTTTTTT
CASSLPQGTGELFF
>NA|TRBJ1-2|TRBV5-1|TRBD1
TGCGCCAGCAGCTTCACGGGACAGGGCATCATAAACTATGGCTACACCTTC
CASSFTGQGIINYGYTF
>NA|TRBJ2-1|TRBV9|TRBD1
TGTGCCAGCAGCGTAGCTGGGAGGACAGGGTACAATGAGCAGTTCTTC
CASSVAGRTGYNEQFF
>NA|TRBJ2-3|TRBV7-2|NA
TGTGCCAGCAGCTTAGGGCGCGGGGCTAGCACAGATACGCAGTATTTT
CASSLGRGASTDTQYF
>NA|TRBJ2-7|TRBV2|TRBD2
TGTGCCAGCAGTGAGGAGGCTAGCGGGATCTACGAGCAGTACTTC
CASSEEASGIYEQYF
>NA|TRBJ1-5|TRBV7-8|NA
TGTGCCAGCAGCACATTGAAAAGCCCCCGGGTGAATCAGCCCCAGCATTTT
CASSTLKSPRVNQPQHF
>NA|TRBJ2-5|TRBV4-1|NA
TGCGCCAGCAGCCAAGATAGGGACTACCAAGAGACCCAGTACTTC
CASSQDRDYQETQYF
>NA|TRBJ1-2|TRBV6-1|TRBD1
TGTGCCAGCAGTGAAGCACGGGACAGAAAACACTATGGCTACACCTTC
CASSEARDRKHYGYTF
>NA|TRBJ2-7|TRBV13|NA
TGTGCCAGCAGTCACCGGGGAACTGGGCTTTACGAGCAGTACTTC
CASSHRGTGLYEQYF
>NA|TRBJ2-7|TRBV9|NA
TGTGCCAGCAGCGTAGGGCAGGCAGTAATTTACGAGCAGTACTTC
CASSVGQAVIYEQYF
>NA|TRBJ2-1|TRBV5-4|NA
TGTGCCAGCAGCTATGGGCTGGGGGCAGGGGCCAACAATGAGCAGTTCTTC
CASSYGLGAGANNEQFF
>NA|TRBJ1-2|TRBV6-5|NA
TGTGCCAGCAGTTACTCGACAGGACTCTATGGCTACACCTTC
CASSYSTGLYGYTF
>NA|TRBJ2-5|TRBV12-5|NA
TGTGCTAGTGGTTTGCCTCGACAGACGGAGACCCAGTACTTC
CASGLPRQTETQYF
>once|TRBJ2-1|TRBV30|TRBD2
TGTGCCTGGAGTCAAATACCTACACTCGGGACTAGCGGGAGTCGGGAGCAGTTCTTC
CAWSQIPTLGTSGSREQFF
>NA|TRBJ2-1|TRBV12-5|NA
TGTGCTAGTGCCCTCTACAATGAGCAGTTCTTC
CASALYNEQFF
>NA|TRBJ1-5|TRBV28|TRBD1
TGTGCCAGCAGTTTAAAGGGACAGGGGTTCTTATCCAATCAGCCCCAGCATTTT
CASSLKGQGFLSNQPQHF
>NA|TRBJ2-3|TRBV28|NA
TGTGCCAGCAGTTCTATACACCCCGGGTTCCGAGGGAGTGAGGAAGATACGCAGTATTTT
CASSSIHPGFRGSEEDTQYF
>few|TRBJ1-5|TRBV4-3|TRBD1
TGCGCCAGCAGCCAAGATGGACAGGGGATTCAGCCCCAGCATTTT
CASSQDGQGIQPQHF
>NA|TRBJ2-7|TRBV7-9|TRBD2
TGTGCCAGCAGCGCAGGACTAGGCGAGCAGTACTTC
CASSAGLGEQYF